Each of the 22 T cell receptor beta chains below was sequenced from the same sample in a study of T cells in women clearing cervical HPV infection. TCRdb's copy holds only in-frame clones and misses some; the assay was immunoSEQ multiplex PCR. This listing includes 20,000 to 25,000 clones. The sequenced sample consisted of blood buffy coat. The receptors originated from a woman aged 18-70 years with a cervical HPV16 infection that either progressed to CIN3+ or cleared (not recorded which).

Points on this clone: The sequence runs out 3 residues before the end of the CDR3; the remainder is reconstructed from the germline J gene. The rearrangement links TRBV18 to TRBJ2-5; no clear D. CDR1 is KGHSH and CDR2 is LQKENI in the germline V gene. This CDR3 has 12 amino acids. V shed 4 bases and J shed 2 bases, with 5 bases lying between them. The CDR3 here is CASSQTQETQYF. CDR3 DNA (partial): TGTGCCAGCTCACAAACTCAAGAGACC.

Of note for this clone: The sequenced fragment ends 3 residues before the CDR3 boundary, so the rest is inferred from the germline J gene. V gene TRBV7-8 combines with J gene TRBJ1-4, with 10 bases that match TRBD1. Unmatched junction bases numbered 7, after V lost 4 bases and J lost 8 bases. CDR1 is SGHVS and CDR2 is FQNEAQ in the germline V gene. This CDR3 comprises 15 residues. Incomplete CDR3 DNA: TGTGCCAGCAGCTCCTGGACAGGGGGTATGGAAAAA. Protein product: CASSSWTGGMEK. The CDR3 in full is CASSSWTGGMEKLFF.

Regarding this clone: The sequenced fragment ends 3 residues before the CDR3 boundary, so the rest is inferred from the germline J gene. The V gene is TRBV20-1, the J gene TRBJ2-1; 7 bases are a match to TRBD2. CDR1 and CDR2 from the germline V gene are DFQATT and SNEGSKA (reference sequence). V lost 5 bases to trimming and J lost 5 bases; unmatched junction nucleotides: 12. CDR3 length: 15 residues. CDR3 bases read: TGCAGTGCTGGCGGAGGACTAGTCATCCACAATGAG. Amino acid sequence: CSAGGGLVIHNE. The complete CDR3 sequence is CSAGGGLVIHNEQFF.

Remarks on this clone: The read halts 3 residues ahead of the CDR3 end, with the missing end drawn from the germline J gene. The chain recombines TRBV18 with TRBJ2-2; no reliable D call. Germline values: CDR1 KGHSH, CDR2 LQKENI. The CDR3 runs 15 residues. CDR3 region: CASSPESSYNSPLFF. Incomplete CDR3 DNA: TGTGCCAGCTCACCAGAAAGCTCCTATAATTCACCG.

With respect to this clone: The read gets to within 3 residues of the CDR3 end, and the germline J gene fills in the rest. J is TRBJ2-3 and V is TRBV28, with D perhaps matching TRBD1 (6 bases). CDR3 length: 14 residues. The V gene's germline CDR1 is MDHEN and CDR2 SYDVKM. The part of the CDR3 DNA that was read is TGTGCCAGCAGTTTTACAGGGCTCGGGGAGACG. Translated: CASSFTGLGET. The entire CDR3 protein is CASSFTGLGETQYF.

With respect to this clone: The missing CDR3 end, 3 residues past where the read stops, is filled in from the germline J gene. The chain couples TRBV23-1 to TRBJ2-2; no clear D. TRBV23-1 qualifies as an ORF whose function is uncertain. Between the trimmed V and J ends, which lost 8 bases and 1 base, there was a span of 11 bases. The CDR3 runs to 14 residues. CDR3 bases read: TGCGCCAGCTTTAGGGTTAAGAACACCGGGGAG. Amino acids: CASFRVKNTGE. The entire CDR3 sequence reads CASFRVKNTGELFF.

Comments on this clone: The read comes to an end 3 residues before the CDR3 does, leaving the germline J gene to fill in the end. The chain is built from TRBV30 and TRBJ1-2, with 10 bases fitting TRBD1. CDR3 size: 13 residues. Per the germline V gene, CDR1 is GTSNPN and CDR2 is SVGIG (reference sequence). CDR3 DNA, as far as it was read: TGTGCCTGGGACGCGACAGGGGGCTTTGAC. Its protein is CAWDATGGFD. The CDR3 in its entirety is CAWDATGGFDYTF.

CDR3 DNA (partial): TGTGCCAGCAGCCTAGGCGGGTGGGGGCAGGACACCGGGGAG. It is translated as CASSLGGWGQDTGE. The full CDR3 is CASSLGGWGQDTGELFF. The chain uses TRBV4-2 and TRBJ2-2, with D possibly TRBD1 on 6 matching bases. Sequencing ends 3 residues short of the CDR3 end; the germline J gene provides the rest. The CDR3 spans 17 residues. CDR1 and CDR2 (germline): LGHNA, YNFKEQ. V lost 4 bases and J 3 bases, leaving 18 bases between the germline ends.

In the case of this clone: The read ends 3 residues before the CDR3 terminus; that terminus is restored from the germline J gene. J is TRBJ1-1 and V is TRBV5-8; unclear D gene. The CDR3 runs to 13 residues. From germline, CDR1 is SGHTS and CDR2 YDEGEE. Between the trimmed V and J ends, which lost 6 bases and 4 bases, there was a span of 13 bases. The sequenced CDR3 bases are TGTGCCAGCAACCGTGACTATAGCACTGAA. The encoded protein is CASNRDYSTE. The entire CDR3 is CASNRDYSTEAFF.

Points on this clone: The CDR3 goes on 3 residues after the read ends, and that part is filled in from the germline J gene. The chain employs TRBV7-2 and TRBJ2-3; TRBD2 matches 8 bases. The CDR3 spans 14 residues. The germline gives CDR1 SGHTA, CDR2 FQGNSA. J lost 4 bases, V lost 6 bases, and 6 bases had no gene match. The CDR3 sequence: CASRKAGVADTQYF. CDR3 DNA, as far as it was read: TGTGCCAGCAGGAAAGCGGGAGTGGCAGATACG.

Incomplete CDR3 DNA: TGTGCCAGCAGTTGGACCGGGGAGGATGAAAAG. As protein: CASSWTGEDEK. The CDR3 as a whole reads CASSWTGEDEKLFF. This chain connects TRBV6-2 or TRBV6-3 to TRBJ2-2; D possibly corresponds to TRBD2 (6 bases). From the germline J gene comes the end of the CDR3, since the read stops 3 residues before it. The CDR3 is 14 residues long. Germline V lookup: CDR1 MNHEY, CDR2 SVGEGT.

Details on this clone: From the germline J gene comes the end of the CDR3, since the read stops 3 residues before it. The rearrangement joins TRBV6-2 or TRBV6-3 to TRBJ2-7; tentative D call: TRBD2 (7 bases). The length of the CDR3 is 12 residues. Germline loops: CDR1 MNHEY, CDR2 SVGEGT. Trimming left V 4 bases short and J 6 bases short, with 10 bases between. This CDR3 reads CASSWGGAEQYF. Partial CDR3 DNA: TGTGCCAGCAGTTGGGGGGGGGCCGAG.

Partial CDR3 DNA: TGTGCCAGTACCCACAGGGGTCGAGACTATGGC. Protein product: CASTHRGRDYG. The CDR3, in full, reads CASTHRGRDYGYTF. V usage is TRBV19 and J usage is TRBJ1-2; 7 nucleotides match TRBD1. Read sequence stops 3 residues before the CDR3 end, and the germline J gene provides the missing end. The germline CDR1 and CDR2 sequences are LNHDA and SQIVND (reference sequence). J was trimmed by 3 bases and V by 7 bases; bases with no gene match: 8. CDR3 length: 14 amino acids.

In regard to this clone: Read data end 3 residues before the CDR3 end; the end is taken from the germline J gene. The V call is TRBV5-4, the J call TRBJ1-1, with D possibly TRBD1 on 5 matching bases. CDR1 is SGHNT and CDR2 is YYREEE in the germline V gene (reference sequence). The length of the CDR3 is 13 residues. V shed 1 base and J shed 7 bases, with 11 bases lying between them. Partial CDR3 DNA: TGTGCCAGCAGCTTGCAGGGATTCGGTGAA. It encodes CASSLQGFGE. In full, the CDR3 is CASSLQGFGEAFF.

Note on this clone: The read halts 3 residues ahead of the CDR3 end, with the missing end drawn from the germline J gene. The chain recombines TRBV10-3 with TRBJ1-4; the match to TRBD1 covers 9 bases. Trimming cost V 2 bases and J 0 bases; bases outside gene matches: 4. Germline V CDR1 and CDR2: ENHRY, SYGVKD. CDR3 size: 17 residues. The DNA read from the CDR3 is TGTGCCATCAGTGAGCCGACAGGGGGGGCAACTAATGAAAAA. This sequence encodes CAISEPTGGATNEK. The complete CDR3 reads CAISEPTGGATNEKLFF.

Of note for this clone: The read terminates 3 residues ahead of where the CDR3 ends, so the germline J gene completes it. The genes are TRBV9 and TRBJ2-4, with D possibly called TRBD1 or TRBD2 (5 bases each). The CDR3 is 15 residues long. V lost 4 bases and J 1 base, leaving 12 bases between the germline ends. Germline loops: CDR1 SGDLS, CDR2 YYNGEE. The DNA read from the CDR3 is TGTGCCAGCAGCCCACGAGGGGAGGCCAAAAACATT. Its translation: CASSPRGEAKNI. The full-length CDR3 reads as CASSPRGEAKNIQYF.

In the case of this clone: The sequenced fragment ends 3 residues before the CDR3 boundary, so the rest is inferred from the germline J gene. V gene TRBV5-4 combines with J gene TRBJ1-4; D not certain. The CDR3 runs to 13 residues. Trimming stripped 0 bases from V and 8 bases from J, with 8 bases between. CDR1 and CDR2 (germline): SGHNT, YYREEE (reference sequence). CDR3 sequence reads: CASSLGGGEKLFF. The sequenced part of the CDR3 DNA is TGTGCCAGCAGCTTGGGTGGAGGGGAAAAA.

As for this clone: The read terminates 3 residues before the CDR3 end, so the remaining end is supplied by the germline J gene. This chain connects TRBV2 to TRBJ2-3; maybe TRBD1 (8 bases). Germline CDR1 is SNHLY and CDR2 is FYNNEI. The CDR3 sequence is 13 residues long. Partial CDR3 DNA: TGTGCCAGCAGGGGAGGACAGGGAGGGACG. Encoded protein: CASRGGQGGT. The entire CDR3 reads CASRGGQGGTQYF.

Regarding this clone: The read ends 3 residues early relative to the CDR3; the germline J gene fills the gap. The rearrangement joins TRBV6-1 to TRBJ1-5; possibly TRBD1 for D (5 bases). This CDR3 is 14 amino acids long. Per the germline V gene, CDR1 is MNHNS and CDR2 is SASEGT. V lost 3 bases to trimming and J lost 1 base, with 7 bases between them. The covered CDR3 bases are TGTGCCAGCAGTGATGACAGCAGCAATCAGCCC. Translating it yields CASSDDSSNQP. In full, the CDR3 reads CASSDDSSNQPQHF.

Comments on this clone: The read gets to within 3 residues of the CDR3 end, and the germline J gene fills in the rest. The chain carries TRBV20-1 and TRBJ2-5; 8 bases line up with TRBD2. Germline CDR1 and CDR2: DFQATT and SNEGSKA (reference sequence). The CDR3 runs to 14 residues. Trimming at V came to 4 bases and at J to 5 bases, leaving 9 bases not matched to a gene. CDR3 bases read: TGCAGTGCTATGCACCGAGGACTAGCCGAGACC. Translation gives CSAMHRGLAET. The CDR3 in its entirety is CSAMHRGLAETQYF.

Turning to this clone: Read coverage stops 3 residues before the CDR3 terminus; the germline J gene supplies the remainder. This chain connects TRBV7-2 to TRBJ2-3; TRBD2 aligns across 9 bases. The germline V gene encodes CDR1 SGHTA and CDR2 FQGNSA. V was pared by 2 bases and J by 6 bases, with 6 bases of the junction left unmatched. This CDR3 spans 15 amino acids. CDR3 region: CASSLYLAGHDTQYF. CDR3 bases read: TGTGCCAGCAGCTTATATCTAGCGGGGCACGATACG.

As to this clone: The missing CDR3 end, 3 residues past where the read stops, is filled in from the germline J gene. The chain uses TRBV19 and TRBJ2-1; D perhaps matches TRBD2 (6 bases). The CDR3 is 16 residues long. V shed 4 bases and J shed 6 bases, with 19 bases lying between them. The germline V gene has CDR1 LNHDA and CDR2 SQIVND (reference sequence). The covered CDR3 bases are TGTGCCAGTAGTACAGCCGGGACTGTACCAACCAATGAG. This encodes CASSTAGTVPTNE. In full, the CDR3 is CASSTAGTVPTNEQFF.